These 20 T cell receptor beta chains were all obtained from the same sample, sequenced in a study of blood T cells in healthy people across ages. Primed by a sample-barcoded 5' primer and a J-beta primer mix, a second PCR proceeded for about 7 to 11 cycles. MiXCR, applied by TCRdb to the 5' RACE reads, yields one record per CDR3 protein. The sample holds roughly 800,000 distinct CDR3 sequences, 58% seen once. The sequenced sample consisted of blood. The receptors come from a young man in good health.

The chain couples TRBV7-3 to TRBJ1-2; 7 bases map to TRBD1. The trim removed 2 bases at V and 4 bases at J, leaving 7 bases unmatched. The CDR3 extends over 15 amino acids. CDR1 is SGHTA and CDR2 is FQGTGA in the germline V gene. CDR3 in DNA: TGTGCCAGCAGCTTATCAGCAGGGGGATCCTATGGCTACACCTTC. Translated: CASSLSAGGSYGYTF.

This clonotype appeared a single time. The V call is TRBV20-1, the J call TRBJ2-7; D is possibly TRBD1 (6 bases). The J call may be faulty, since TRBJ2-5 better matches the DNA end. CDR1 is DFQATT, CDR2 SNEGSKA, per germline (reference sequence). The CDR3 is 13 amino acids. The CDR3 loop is CSARTGNLETQYF. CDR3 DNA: TGCAGTGCGAGAACAGGGAACTTGGAGACCCAGTACTTC.

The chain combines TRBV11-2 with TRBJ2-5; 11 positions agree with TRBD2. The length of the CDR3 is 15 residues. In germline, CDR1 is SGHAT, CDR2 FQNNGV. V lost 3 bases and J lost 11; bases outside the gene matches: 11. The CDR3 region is CASSFTSGSSNEQYF. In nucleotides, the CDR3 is TGTGCCAGCAGCTTTACTAGCGGGAGTTCTAATGAGCAGTACTTC.

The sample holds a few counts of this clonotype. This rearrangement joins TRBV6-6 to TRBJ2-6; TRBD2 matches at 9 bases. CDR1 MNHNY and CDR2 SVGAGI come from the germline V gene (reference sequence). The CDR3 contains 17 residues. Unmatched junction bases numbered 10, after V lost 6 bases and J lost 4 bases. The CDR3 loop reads CASRQGLASEGANVLTF. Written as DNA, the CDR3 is TGTGCCAGCAGGCAGGGACTAGCTAGCGAAGGGGCCAACGTCCTGACTTTC.

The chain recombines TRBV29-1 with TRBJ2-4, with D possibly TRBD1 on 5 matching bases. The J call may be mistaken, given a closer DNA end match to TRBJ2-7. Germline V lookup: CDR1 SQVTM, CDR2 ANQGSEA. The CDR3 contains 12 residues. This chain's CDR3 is CSVAQGGYEQYF. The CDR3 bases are TGCAGCGTTGCGCAGGGCGGTTACGAGCAGTACTTC.

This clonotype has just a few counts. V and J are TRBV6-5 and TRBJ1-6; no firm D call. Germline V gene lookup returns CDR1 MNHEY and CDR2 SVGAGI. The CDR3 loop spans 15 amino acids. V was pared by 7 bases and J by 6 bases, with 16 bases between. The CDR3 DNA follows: TGTGCCAGCACCCTCGTAATTGGTGTTAATTCACCCCTCCACTTT. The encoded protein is CASTLVIGVNSPLHF.

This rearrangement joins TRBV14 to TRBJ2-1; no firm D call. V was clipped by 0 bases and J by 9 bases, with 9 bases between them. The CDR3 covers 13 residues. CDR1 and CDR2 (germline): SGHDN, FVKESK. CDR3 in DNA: TGTGCCAGCAGCCAAGATTTAACGGGTGAGCAGTTCTTC. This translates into CASSQDLTGEQFF.

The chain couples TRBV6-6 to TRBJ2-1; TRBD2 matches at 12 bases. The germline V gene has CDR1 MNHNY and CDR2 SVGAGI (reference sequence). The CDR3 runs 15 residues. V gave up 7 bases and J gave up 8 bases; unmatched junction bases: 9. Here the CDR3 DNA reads TGTGCCAGCAATCCGACTAGCGGGGGCACGTATGAGCAGTTCTTC. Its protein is CASNPTSGGTYEQFF.

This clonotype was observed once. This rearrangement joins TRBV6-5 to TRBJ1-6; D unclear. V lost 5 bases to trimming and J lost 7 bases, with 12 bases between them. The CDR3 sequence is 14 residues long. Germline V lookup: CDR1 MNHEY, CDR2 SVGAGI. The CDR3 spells CASSRETVNSPLHF. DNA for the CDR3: TGTGCCAGCAGTAGGGAGACCGTAAATTCACCCCTCCACTTT.

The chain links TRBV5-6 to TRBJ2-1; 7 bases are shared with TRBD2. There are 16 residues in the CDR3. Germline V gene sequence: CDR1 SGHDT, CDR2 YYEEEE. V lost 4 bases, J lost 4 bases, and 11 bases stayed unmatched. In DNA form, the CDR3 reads TGTGCCAGCAGCGCCTTTGAGCGGGATCCTTACAATGAGCAGTTCTTC. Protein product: CASSAFERDPYNEQFF.

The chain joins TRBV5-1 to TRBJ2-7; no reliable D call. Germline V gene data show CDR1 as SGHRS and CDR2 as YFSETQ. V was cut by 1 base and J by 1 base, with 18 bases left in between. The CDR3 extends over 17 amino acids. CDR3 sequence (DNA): TGCGCCAGCAGCTTGAGGTCCGTCATAGCTAGTTCCTACGAGCAGTACTTC. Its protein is CASSLRSVIASSYEQYF.

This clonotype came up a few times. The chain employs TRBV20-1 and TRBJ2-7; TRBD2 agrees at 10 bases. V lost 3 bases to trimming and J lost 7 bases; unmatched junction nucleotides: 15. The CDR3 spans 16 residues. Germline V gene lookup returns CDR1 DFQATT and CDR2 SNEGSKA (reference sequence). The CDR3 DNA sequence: TGCAGTGCTAGTTTCTCAAAGCGGGGGGGCCTCAATGAGCAGTACTTC. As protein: CSASFSKRGGLNEQYF.

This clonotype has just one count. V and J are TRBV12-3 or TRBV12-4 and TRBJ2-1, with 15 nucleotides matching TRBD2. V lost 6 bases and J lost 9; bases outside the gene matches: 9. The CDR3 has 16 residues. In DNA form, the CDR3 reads TGTGCCAGCAGACCGAGGACTAGCGGGGGGGCAGGTGAGCAGTTCTTC. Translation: CASRPRTSGGAGEQFF.

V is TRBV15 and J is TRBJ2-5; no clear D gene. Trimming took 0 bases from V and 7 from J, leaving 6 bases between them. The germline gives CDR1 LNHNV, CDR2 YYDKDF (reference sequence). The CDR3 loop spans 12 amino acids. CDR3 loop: CATSREGVTQYF. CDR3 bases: TGTGCCACCAGCAGAGAGGGCGTGACCCAGTACTTC.

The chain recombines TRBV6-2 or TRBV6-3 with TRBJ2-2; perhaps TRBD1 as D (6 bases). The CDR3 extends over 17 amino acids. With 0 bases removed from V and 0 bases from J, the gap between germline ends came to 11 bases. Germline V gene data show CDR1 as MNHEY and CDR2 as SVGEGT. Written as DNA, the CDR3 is TGTGCCAGCAGTTACTCTTGGGGACAAACGAACACCGGGGAGCTGTTTTTT. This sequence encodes CASSYSWGQTNTGELFF.

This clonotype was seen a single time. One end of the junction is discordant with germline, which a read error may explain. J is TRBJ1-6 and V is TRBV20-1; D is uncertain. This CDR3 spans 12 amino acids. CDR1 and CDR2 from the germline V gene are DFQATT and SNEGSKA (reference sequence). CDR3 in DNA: TGCTGTGCTAGGGAGGTTAATTCACCCCTCCACTTT. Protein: CCAREVNSPLHF.

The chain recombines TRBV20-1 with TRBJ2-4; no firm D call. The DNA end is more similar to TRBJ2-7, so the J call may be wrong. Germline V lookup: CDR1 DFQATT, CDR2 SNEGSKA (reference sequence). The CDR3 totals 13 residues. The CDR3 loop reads CSAGSLTPYEQYF. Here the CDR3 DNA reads TGCAGTGCTGGGTCCCTTACGCCCTACGAGCAGTACTTC.

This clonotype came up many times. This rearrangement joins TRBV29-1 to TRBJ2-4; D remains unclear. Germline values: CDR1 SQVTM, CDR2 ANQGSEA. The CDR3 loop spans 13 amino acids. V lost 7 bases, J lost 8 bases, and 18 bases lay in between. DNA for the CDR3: TGCAGCGCCCTCAGTTGGGTTGGAGACATTCAGTACTTC. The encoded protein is CSALSWVGDIQYF.

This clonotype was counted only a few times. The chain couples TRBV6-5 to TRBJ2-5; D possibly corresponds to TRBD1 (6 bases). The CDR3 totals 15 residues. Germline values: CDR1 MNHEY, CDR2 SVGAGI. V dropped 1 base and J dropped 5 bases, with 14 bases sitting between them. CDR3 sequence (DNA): TGTGCCAGCAGTTACTTTCTGGGGACATCTGAGACCCAGTACTTC. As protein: CASSYFLGTSETQYF.

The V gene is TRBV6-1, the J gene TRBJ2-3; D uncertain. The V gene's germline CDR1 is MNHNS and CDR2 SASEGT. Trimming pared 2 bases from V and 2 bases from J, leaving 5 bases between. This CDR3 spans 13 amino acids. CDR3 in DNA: TGTGCCAGCAGTGAATGGGACACAGATACGCAGTATTTT. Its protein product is CASSEWDTDTQYF.